The rows below give T cell receptor beta chains drawn from one sample of a study of T cells in Graves' hyperthyroidism and ophthalmopathy. TCRdb passed the multiplex PCR reads through MiXCR, listing each CDR3 protein once. The sample includes over 700,000 distinct CDR3 sequences, about 19% of them seen just once. Sequenced material: blood. The receptors were sampled from a woman between 50 and 59 years old with Graves' hyperthyroidism that later progressed to Graves' ophthalmopathy. Both conserved end residues are trimmed from each CDR3. A D gene is named only where the DNA matches it firmly.

>-|TRBJ1-4|TRBV6-1
ASSDLSRITTNEKLF
>-|TRBJ2-3|TRBV15
ATSRVGTTLTDTQY
>-|TRBJ1-2|TRBV15
ATSSLSSGTLNYGYT
>-|TRBJ1-6|TRBV7-2
ASSLGAGGIRTSPLH
>-|TRBJ2-2|TRBV5-1
ASSSSNAGNTGELF
>-|TRBJ2-1|TRBV29-1
SVETGSSEQF
>-|TRBJ2-6|TRBV30
AWRQQGTGANVLT
>-|TRBJ2-5|TRBV4-1
ASSQERGSETQY
>TRBD1|TRBJ1-4|TRBV19
ASSRDRQREKLF
>-|TRBJ1-1|TRBV19
ASSIETDLNTEAF
>-|TRBJ1-1|TRBV4-1
ASSQALRGNTEAF
>TRBD1|TRBJ2-5|TRBV27
ASSLYGDRGLETQY
>-|TRBJ2-3|TRBV14
ASSQDPADTQY
>TRBD1|TRBJ2-3|TRBV6-5
ASSYSQTGGDTQY
>-|TRBJ1-5|TRBV5-8
ASSLYGRQPQH
>TRBD2|TRBJ2-3|TRBV5-4
ASSLVPGGADTQY
>TRBD1|TRBJ2-3|TRBV7-3
ASSPLGQGLGDTQY
>TRBD1|TRBJ1-6|TRBV5-4
ASSRGQGLEPLH
>TRBD1|TRBJ2-7|TRBV11-2
ASSERTGGEQY
>-|TRBJ1-1|TRBV4-1
ASSRGTEAGMNTEAF
>-|TRBJ1-5|TRBV3-1
ASSQTEDNQPQH
>TRBD1|TRBJ1-2|TRBV25-1
ASSEKGGLSYGYT
>TRBD2|TRBJ2-3|TRBV11-2
ASGPGTSRTDTQY
>-|TRBJ1-1|TRBV27
ASSSQGVAEAF
>-|TRBJ1-5|TRBV28
ASVTAPFSNQPQH
>-|TRBJ1-1|TRBV29-1
SARGRNRTMNTEAF
>-|TRBJ1-4|TRBV20-1
SAISGGGEKLF
>-|TRBJ1-1|TRBV7-9
ASSTYRLNTEAF
>-|TRBJ1-2|TRBV5-1
ASSGGTAPSLGYT
>TRBD1|TRBJ1-2|TRBV3-1
ASSQVGVTGGNYGYT
>-|TRBJ2-1|TRBV7-2
ASSLDWDNEQF
>TRBD1|TRBJ2-1|TRBV20-1
SASSGQGVHNEQF
>TRBD2|TRBJ2-2|TRBV3-1
ASSQDRKGRGDTGELF
>TRBD1|TRBJ1-5|TRBV29-1
SVAQGALGQPQH
>-|TRBJ2-1|TRBV5-6
ASSWQTFSYNEQF
>TRBD1|TRBJ1-6|TRBV7-9
ASSTTGVVYNSPLH
>-|TRBJ1-2|TRBV4-1
ASSRTGQSGYT
>TRBD1|TRBJ2-3|TRBV2
ASAAGTGVHSTDTQY
>-|TRBJ1-6|TRBV11-2
ASSFRGDGNSPLH
>-|TRBJ1-5|TRBV20-1
SAREAEGQPQH
>-|TRBJ2-2|TRBV11-2
ASSLGTSRGTGELF